A single sample is the source of the 5 T cell receptor beta chains below, sequenced in a study of monozygotic twins with inflammatory bowel disease. With the 5' RACE reads reprocessed, TCRdb shows one record per CDR3 protein and no DNA. Reported are about 440,000 distinct CDR3 sequences; the ten largest clones contain approximately 2.4%. The sample taken for sequencing was blood. All receptors derive from a human donor with ulcerative colitis or Crohn's disease, or a healthy co-twin of an affected twin (not recorded which).

This chain joins TRBV28 and TRBJ2-2; TCRdb selects TRBD2, and the lack of DNA leaves this call unchecked. Germline V lookup: CDR1 MDHEN, CDR2 SYDVKM. This CDR3 has 15 residues. The CDR3 loop is CASSFIAGGGGELFF. The full variable domain, rest sourced from reference TRBV28 and TRBJ2-2, is DVKVTQSSRYLVKRTGEKVFLECVQDMDHENMFWYRQDPGLGLRLIYFSYDVKMKEKGDIPEGYSVSREKKERFSLILESASTNQTSMYLCASSFIAGGGGELFFGEGSRLTVL.

The J gene is TRBJ2-3, the V gene TRBV14; the TCRdb D gene call, TRBD2, has no DNA to confirm it. Germline CDR1 is SGHDN and CDR2 is FVKESK. This CDR3 comprises 13 residues. The CDR3 sequence: CASSRLMSGAPVF.

The rearrangement uses TRBV30 and TRBJ2-7. CDR1 is GTSNPN and CDR2 is SVGIG in the germline V gene (reference sequence). CDR3 length: 14 residues. The CDR3 protein is CAWSVARLAYEQYF.

The chain joins TRBV12-3 or TRBV12-4 to TRBJ1-2; the TRBD1 assignment by TCRdb is unverifiable without DNA. The CDR3 is 13 amino acids. The CDR3 sequence: CASSLKGGYGYTF.

This CDR3 reads CAWSVPGLGGGQYF. V usage is TRBV30 and J usage is TRBJ2-7; the TRBD2 assignment by TCRdb is unverifiable without DNA. The CDR3 is 14 amino acids. Germline CDR1 reads GTSNPN; CDR2 reads SVGIG (reference sequence).